One and the same sample provided the 5 T cell receptor beta chains below, sequenced in a study of T cell changes during pregnancy in multiple sclerosis. Profiling relied on immunoSEQ multiplex PCR, and the TCRdb table lists in-frame clones only, not all of them. The sample contains 55,000 to 65,000 clones, around 95% of which appear only once. The sequences come from CD4+ T cells from peripheral blood mononuclear cells, collected before pregnancy. These receptors all stem from a female donor with multiple sclerosis, enrolled in a pregnancy study.

The chain joins TRBV11-1 to TRBJ2-3, with unresolved D. The V and J ends lost 1 base and 0 bases respectively, with 5 bases between them. The germline V gene encodes CDR1 SGHAT and CDR2 FQDESV (reference sequence). The CDR3 is 14 amino acids. CDR3 loop: CASSLERSTDTQYF. Here the CDR3 DNA reads TGTGCCAGCAGCTTAGAGAGGAGCACAGATACGCAGTATTTT.

V and J are TRBV13 and TRBJ2-7, with TRBD1 matching over 8 bases. This CDR3 is 14 amino acids long. Germline lookup yields CDR1 PRHDT and CDR2 FYEKMQ (reference sequence). V dropped 5 bases and J dropped 4; count of bases not matched to a gene: 7. The CDR3 DNA reads TGTGCCAGCAGCATAATGGGACAGGTTTACGAGCAGTACTTC. Its translation: CASSIMGQVYEQYF.

The rearrangement uses TRBV9 and TRBJ1-4, with a tentative D call TRBD1 (5 bases). Trimming took off 0 bases at V and 3 bases at J, with 9 bases between the two ends. The CDR3 sequence is 15 residues long. Germline assignment: CDR1 SGDLS and CDR2 YYNGEE. CDR3 in amino acids: CASSVGRVANEKLFF. In nucleotides, the CDR3 is TGTGCCAGCAGCGTAGGCAGGGTCGCTAATGAAAAACTGTTTTTT.

V gene TRBV4-3 combines with J gene TRBJ2-3; tentatively, D is TRBD2 (7 bases). This CDR3 is 18 amino acids long. Germline V gene lookup returns CDR1 LGHNA and CDR2 YSLEER. Deletions cut 0 bases from V and 2 bases from J, with 18 bases between. The CDR3 sequence: CASSQDRGGESFTDTQYF. The CDR3 DNA sequence: TGCGCCAGCAGCCAAGATAGGGGGGGGGAGAGCTTCACAGATACGCAGTATTTT.

This clone was picked up one time. The genes are TRBV6-6 and TRBJ2-6, with D maybe TRBD2 (5 bases). Trimming left V 5 bases short and J 0 bases short, with 5 bases between. Per the germline V gene, CDR1 is MNHNY and CDR2 is SVGAGI (reference sequence). The CDR3 length is 14 residues. This CDR3 is CASSRGSGANVLTF. DNA for the CDR3: TGTGCCAGCAGTCGGGGCTCTGGGGCCAACGTCCTGACTTTC.